These T cell receptor beta chains were read from a single sample in a study of cytomegalovirus exposure and HLA in healthy donors. Here immunoSEQ multiplex PCR was the method, and the copy in TCRdb shows in-frame clones only, minus some. The profile covers 90,000 to 140,000 clones, with more than 80% appearing a single time and roughly 6% taken by the ten largest. Sequencing was carried out using PBMCs. Receptors originate from a man between 18 and 35 years old in good health and CMV-seronegative. The conserved cysteine and the conserved F or W are not part of the CDR3 here.

cdr3_length: 13
v_call: TRBV6-5
cdr3_aa: ASSPSGRGVYEQY

cdr3_length: 13
v_call: TRBV28
cdr3_aa: ASSLLGGGDYGYT

cdr3_length: 11
v_call: TRBV7-2
cdr3_aa: ASSLRQGSEAF

cdr3_length: 11
v_call: TRBV19
cdr3_aa: ASSITENTEAF

cdr3_length: 13
v_call: TRBV11-2
cdr3_aa: ASSPAAGQVDTQY

cdr3_length: 13
v_call: TRBV25-1
cdr3_aa: ASSDPGTDRNTIY

cdr3_length: 16
v_call: TRBV7-9
cdr3_aa: ASSFPLAGGTYTGELF

cdr3_length: 13
v_call: TRBV5-4
cdr3_aa: ASSDTGTGGTEAF

cdr3_length: 17
v_call: TRBV5-1
cdr3_aa: ASSRGSGTSGRAIDTQY

cdr3_length: 12
v_call: TRBV7-9
cdr3_aa: SSSWGPNTYEQY

cdr3_length: 12
v_call: TRBV7-2
cdr3_aa: ASSLAGLAPEQY

cdr3_length: 13
v_call: TRBV7-2
cdr3_aa: ASIKSSGRGGTQY

cdr3_length: 10
v_call: TRBV7-8
cdr3_aa: ASGRQAYEQY

cdr3_length: 10
v_call: TRBV9
cdr3_aa: ASTSLGTEAF

cdr3_length: 11
v_call: TRBV30
cdr3_aa: AWGTGSHQPQH

cdr3_length: 13
v_call: TRBV5-4
cdr3_aa: ASSLDRTGLYEQY

cdr3_length: 12
v_call: TRBV19
cdr3_aa: ASSIRQGPYEQY

cdr3_length: 13
v_call: TRBV5-1
cdr3_aa: ASSPERDRGYEQY

cdr3_length: 14
v_call: TRBV29-1
cdr3_aa: SVCIGACGSTDTQY

cdr3_length: 13
v_call: TRBV28
cdr3_aa: ASTTKRGGDQPQH

cdr3_length: 12
v_call: TRBV7-8
cdr3_aa: ASSLVQGNYGYT

cdr3_length: 13
v_call: TRBV5-1
cdr3_aa: ASSFLGVGYNEQF

cdr3_length: 11
v_call: TRBV6-1
cdr3_aa: ASIGAFSYEQY

cdr3_length: 13
v_call: TRBV14
cdr3_aa: ASSQVAVMSYEQY

cdr3_length: 12
v_call: TRBV6-5
cdr3_aa: ASSYSTGNQPQH